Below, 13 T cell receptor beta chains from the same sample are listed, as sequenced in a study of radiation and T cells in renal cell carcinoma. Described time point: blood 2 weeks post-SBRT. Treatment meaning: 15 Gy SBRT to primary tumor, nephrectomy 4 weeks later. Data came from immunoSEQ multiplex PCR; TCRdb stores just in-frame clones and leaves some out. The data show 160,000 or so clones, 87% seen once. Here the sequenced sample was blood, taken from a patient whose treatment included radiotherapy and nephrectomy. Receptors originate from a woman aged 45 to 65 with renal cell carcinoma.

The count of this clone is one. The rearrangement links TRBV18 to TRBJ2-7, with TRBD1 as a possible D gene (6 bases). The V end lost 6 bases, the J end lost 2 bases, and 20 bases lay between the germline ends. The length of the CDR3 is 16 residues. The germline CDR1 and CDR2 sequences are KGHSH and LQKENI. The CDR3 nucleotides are TGTGCCAGCTCCCCTGGACAGTACCTTTTAACCTACGAGCAGTACTTC. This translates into CASSPGQYLLTYEQYF.

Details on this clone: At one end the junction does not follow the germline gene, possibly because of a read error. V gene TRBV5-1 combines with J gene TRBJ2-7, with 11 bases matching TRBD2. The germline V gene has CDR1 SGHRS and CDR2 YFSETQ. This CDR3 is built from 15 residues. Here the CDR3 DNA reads TGCGCCAGCAGGTTGGAACTAGCGGGGGAATACGAGCAGTACTTC. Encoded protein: CASRLELAGEYEQYF.

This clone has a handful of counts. The CDR3 nucleotides are TGCAGCGTTGACAGGGACGAAGAGACCCAGTACTTC. This translates into CSVDRDEETQYF. This rearrangement joins TRBV29-1 to TRBJ2-5; either TRBD1 or TRBD2 may fit D (5 bases each). V was pared by 3 bases and J by 3 bases, with 8 bases between. The CDR3 is 12 residues long. Per the germline V gene, CDR1 is SQVTM and CDR2 is ANQGSEA.

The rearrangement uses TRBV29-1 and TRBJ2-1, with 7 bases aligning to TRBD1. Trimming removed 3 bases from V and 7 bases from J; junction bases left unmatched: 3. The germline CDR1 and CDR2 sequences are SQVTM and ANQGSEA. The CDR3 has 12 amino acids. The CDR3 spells CSVDYRGNEQFF. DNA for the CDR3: TGCAGCGTTGATTACAGGGGTAATGAGCAGTTCTTC.

The CDR3 here is CASSSPHRANTEAFF. The CDR3 nucleotides read TGTGCCAGCAGCTCACCACACAGGGCGAACACTGAAGCTTTCTTT. This rearrangement joins TRBV7-9 to TRBJ1-1; D might be TRBD1 (6 bases). The length of the CDR3 is 15 residues. Trimming removed 4 bases from V and 1 base from J, with 13 bases in between. Germline V CDR1 and CDR2: SEHNR, FQNEAQ (reference sequence).

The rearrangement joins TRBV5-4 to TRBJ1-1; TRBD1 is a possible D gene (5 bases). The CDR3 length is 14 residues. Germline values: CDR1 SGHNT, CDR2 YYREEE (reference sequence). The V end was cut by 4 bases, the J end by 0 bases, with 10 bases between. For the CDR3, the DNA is TGTGCCAGCAGCCCGGGACCGATGAACACTGAAGCTTTCTTT. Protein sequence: CASSPGPMNTEAFF.

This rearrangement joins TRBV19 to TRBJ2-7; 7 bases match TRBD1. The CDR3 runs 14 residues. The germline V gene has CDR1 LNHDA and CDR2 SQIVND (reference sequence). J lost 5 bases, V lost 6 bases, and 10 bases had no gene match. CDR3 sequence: CASRHTTGNDEQYF. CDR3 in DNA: TGTGCCAGTAGGCACACGACAGGGAACGACGAGCAGTACTTC. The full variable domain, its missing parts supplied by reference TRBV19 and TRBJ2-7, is DGGITQSPKYLFRKEGQNVTLSCEQNLNHDAMYWYRQDPGQGLRLIYYSQIVNDFQKGDIAEGYSVSREKKESFPLTVTSAQKNPTAFYLCASRHTTGNDEQYFGPGTRLTVT.

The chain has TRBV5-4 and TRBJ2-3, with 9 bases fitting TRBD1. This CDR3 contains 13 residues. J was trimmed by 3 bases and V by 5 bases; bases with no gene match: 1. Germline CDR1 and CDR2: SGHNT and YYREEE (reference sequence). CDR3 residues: CASRQGATDTQYF. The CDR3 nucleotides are TGTGCCAGCAGACAGGGGGCAACAGATACGCAGTATTTT. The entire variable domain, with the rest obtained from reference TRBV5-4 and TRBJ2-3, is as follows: ETGVTQSPTHLIKTRGQQVTLRCSSQSGHNTVSWYQQALGQGPQFIFQYYREEENGRGNFPPRFSGLQFPNYSSELNVNALELDDSALYLCASRQGATDTQYFGPGTRLTVL.

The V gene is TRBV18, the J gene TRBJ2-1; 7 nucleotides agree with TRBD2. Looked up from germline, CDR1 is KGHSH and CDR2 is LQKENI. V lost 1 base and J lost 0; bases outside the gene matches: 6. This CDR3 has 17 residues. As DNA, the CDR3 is TGTGCCAGCTCACCACTAAGGGGCGGGGGCTCCTACAATGAGCAGTTCTTC. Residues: CASSPLRGGGSYNEQFF.

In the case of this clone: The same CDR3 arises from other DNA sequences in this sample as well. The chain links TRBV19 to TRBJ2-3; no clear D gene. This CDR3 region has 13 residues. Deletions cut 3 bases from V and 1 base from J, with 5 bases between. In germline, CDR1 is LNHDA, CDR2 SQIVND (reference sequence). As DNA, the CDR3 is TGTGCCAGTAGTATTTCGGGCACAGATACGCAGTATTTT. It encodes CASSISGTDTQYF.

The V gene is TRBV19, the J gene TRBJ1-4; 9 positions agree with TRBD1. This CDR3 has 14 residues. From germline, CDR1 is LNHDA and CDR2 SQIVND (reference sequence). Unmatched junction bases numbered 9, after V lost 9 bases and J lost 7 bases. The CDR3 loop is CASTDDRGAEKLFF. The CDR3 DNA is TGTGCCAGCACTGACGACAGGGGGGCTGAAAAACTGTTTTTT.

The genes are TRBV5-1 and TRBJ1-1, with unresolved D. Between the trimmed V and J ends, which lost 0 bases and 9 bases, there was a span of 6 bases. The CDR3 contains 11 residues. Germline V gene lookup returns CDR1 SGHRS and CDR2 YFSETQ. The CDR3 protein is CASSLDSKAFF. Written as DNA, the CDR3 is TGCGCCAGCAGCTTGGACAGTAAAGCTTTCTTT. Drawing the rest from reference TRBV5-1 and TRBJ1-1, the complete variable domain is KAGVTQTPRYLIKTRGQQVTLSCSPISGHRSVSWYQQTPGQGLQFLFEYFSETQRNKGNFPGRFSGRQFSNSRSEMNVSTLELGDSALYLCASSLDSKAFFGQGTRLTVV.

The CDR3 sequence: CASTASYEQYF. CDR3 nucleotides: TGTGCCAGCACGGCCTCCTACGAGCAGTACTTC. The rearrangement links TRBV2 to TRBJ2-7; no reliable D call. CDR1 and CDR2 (germline): SNHLY, FYNNEI. The germline V and J ends were trimmed by 7 bases and 0 bases, with 4 bases remaining between them. This CDR3 comprises 11 residues.